This TCR beta chain originates from a study of tumor-infiltrating lymphocytes in primary liver carcinoma. The CDR3 has 14 residues. The V end lost 10 bases, the J end lost 5 bases, and 20 bases lay between the germline ends. Germline loops: CDR1 MNHNY, CDR2 SVGAGI (reference sequence). The researchers produced TCR beta cDNA from roughly 500 ng total RNA with a constant-region primer. A slightly modified ARM-PCR protocol with three nested multiplex PCR rounds produced these TCR beta libraries. Primers for the first two PCR rounds were TRBV1-TRBV30 forward primers and a C-beta reverse primer (about 11 cycles per round). TCRdb reprocessed the multiplex PCR reads with MiXCR, giving one entry per CDR3 protein. The sample shows approximately 310,000 distinct CDR3 sequences, about 60% of them seen only once. Both blood RNA, taken from unsorted whole blood, and germline DNA were extracted.

The V gene is TRBV6-6, the J gene TRBJ1-2; D gene ambiguous. This TCR derives from a man in his forties or fifties with primary liver carcinoma and hepatitis B virus infection. The sample taken for sequencing was peripheral blood. The CDR3 DNA follows: TGTGCCAACAACGTTGGCAGTTCCGGATATGGCTACACCTTC. Translated: CANNVGSSGYGYTF.